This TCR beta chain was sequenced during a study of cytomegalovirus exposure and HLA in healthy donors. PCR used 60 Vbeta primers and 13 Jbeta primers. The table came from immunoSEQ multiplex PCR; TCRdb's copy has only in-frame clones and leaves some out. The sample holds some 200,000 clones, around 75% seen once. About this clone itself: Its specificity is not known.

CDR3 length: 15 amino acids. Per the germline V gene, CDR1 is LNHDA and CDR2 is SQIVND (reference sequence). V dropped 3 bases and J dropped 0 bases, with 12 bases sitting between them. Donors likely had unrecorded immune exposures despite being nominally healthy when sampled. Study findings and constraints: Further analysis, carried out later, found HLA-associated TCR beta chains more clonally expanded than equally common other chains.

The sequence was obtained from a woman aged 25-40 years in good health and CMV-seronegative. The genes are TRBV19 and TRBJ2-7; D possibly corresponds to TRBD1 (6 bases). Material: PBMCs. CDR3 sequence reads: CASSIVDSLSYEQYF. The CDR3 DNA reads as TGTGCCAGTAGTATTGTGGACAGTCTCTCCTACGAGCAGTACTTC.